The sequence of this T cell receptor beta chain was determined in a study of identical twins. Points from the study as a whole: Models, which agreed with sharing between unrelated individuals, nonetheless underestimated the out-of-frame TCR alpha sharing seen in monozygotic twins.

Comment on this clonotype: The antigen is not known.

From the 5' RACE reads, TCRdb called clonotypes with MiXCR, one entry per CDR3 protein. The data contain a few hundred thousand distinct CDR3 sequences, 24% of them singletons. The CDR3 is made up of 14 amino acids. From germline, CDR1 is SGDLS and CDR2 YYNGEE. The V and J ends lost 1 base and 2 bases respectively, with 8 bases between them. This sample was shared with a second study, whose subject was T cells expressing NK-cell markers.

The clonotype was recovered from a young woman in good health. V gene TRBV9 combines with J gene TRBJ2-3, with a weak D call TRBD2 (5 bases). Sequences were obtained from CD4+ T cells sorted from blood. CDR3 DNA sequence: TGTGCCAGCAGCGTAAATAGCGACACAGATACGCAGTATTTT. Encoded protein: CASSVNSDTDTQYF.